The present TCR beta chain was sequenced within a study of neurological immune-mediated disorders. Study findings and constraints: Because no CDR3 amino acid sequences were shared across subjects by expanded clones, private repertoires were suggested in all groups.

The CDR3 sequence is 14 residues long. Germline CDR1 reads SGHRS; CDR2 reads YFSETQ. V lost 6 bases and J lost 2, with 15 bases in between. Blood bank volunteers in Maryland, USA, served as healthy controls. The unsorted libraries originated from 2 million PBMCs that had been stored at -80 C. This clonotype occurred many times. The antigen remains unidentified. cDNA was made by 5'RACE with 10-nucleotide random UMIs. From the 5' RACE reads, TCRdb called clonotypes with MiXCR, one entry per CDR3 protein. Of roughly 50,000 distinct CDR3 sequences in the sample, about 15% are singletons; the top ten hold roughly 4%.

The sample consisted of PBMCs. This TCR was recovered from a man aged 60-69 years in good health. V usage is TRBV5-1 and J usage is TRBJ2-7; tentatively, D is TRBD1 (5 bases). CDR3 in amino acids: CASTYTTGPYEQYF. The CDR3 nucleotides are TGCGCCAGCACTTACACCACAGGACCCTACGAGCAGTACTTC. Complete variable domain (other parts from reference TRBV5-1 and TRBJ2-7): KAGVTQTPRYLIKTRGQQVTLSCSPISGHRSVSWYQQTPGQGLQFLFEYFSETQRNKGNFPGRFSGRQFSNSRSEMNVSTLELGDSALYLCASTYTTGPYEQYFGPGTRLTVT.